Presented here are 18 T cell receptor beta chains from one specimen sequenced in a study. Using its own MiXCR run on the RT-PCR reads, TCRdb lists one record per CDR3 protein. This table holds about 680,000 distinct CDR3 sequences, over 12% found once. The sample comprised memory CD4+ T cells from blood. The origin of the receptors is a female donor in good health, serving as a healthy control.

This clonotype was counted many times. The rearrangement uses TRBV10-3 and TRBJ1-1; D unclear. The CDR3 is 13 amino acids. Trimming removed 4 bases at V and 0 bases at J, with 6 bases between. Germline V gene data show CDR1 as ENHRY and CDR2 as SYGVKD. This CDR3 reads CAISGQMNTEAFF. The CDR3 nucleotides are TGTGCCATCAGTGGTCAGATGAACACTGAAGCTTTCTTT.

This clonotype was detected many times. This chain uses TRBV6-5 with TRBJ1-1; 7 bases are shared with TRBD1. With V trimmed by 4 bases and J by 3 bases, 5 bases remained unmatched. Germline V lookup: CDR1 MNHEY, CDR2 SVGAGI. The CDR3 is 14 amino acids. CDR3 DNA sequence: TGTGCCAGCAGTTTGATACAGGGGTACACTGAAGCTTTCTTT. This translates into CASSLIQGYTEAFF.

This clonotype has a count of ten or more. One end of the junction varies from germline; a read error may be responsible. The chain has TRBV2 and TRBJ2-5; D uncertain. Per the germline V gene, CDR1 is SNHLY and CDR2 is FYNNEI. The CDR3 is 11 residues long. As DNA, the CDR3 is TGTGCCAGCAGGGAAGGGAAGACCCAGTACTTC. Its protein product is CASREGKTQYF.

This clonotype showed up many times. V usage is TRBV12-3 or TRBV12-4 and J usage is TRBJ1-1; D possibly corresponds to TRBD1 (6 bases). The CDR3 runs to 14 residues. Trimming took off 7 bases at V and 5 bases at J, with 17 bases between the two ends. This chain's CDR3 is CASTSQGGWTEAFF. CDR3 nucleotide sequence: TGTGCCAGCACCTCACAGGGTGGGTGGACTGAAGCTTTCTTT.

This clonotype has ten or more counts. The CDR3 protein is CSASENPNIQYF. In DNA, the CDR3 is TGCAGCGCCTCGGAGAATCCAAACATTCAGTACTTC. This chain joins TRBV29-1 and TRBJ2-4; D is unclear. V was trimmed by 7 bases and J by 6 bases, leaving 13 bases between them. The CDR3 runs 12 residues. CDR1 and CDR2 from the germline V gene are SQVTM and ANQGSEA. The full variable domain, completed using reference TRBV29-1 and TRBJ2-4, is SAVISQKPSRDICQRGTSLTIQCQVDSQVTMMFWYRQQPGQSLTLIATANQGSEATYESGFVIDKFPISRPNLTFSTLTVSNMSPEDSSIYLCSASENPNIQYFGAGTRLSVL.

This sequence joins TRBV7-9 and TRBJ1-6, with D unclear. The CDR3 totals 12 residues. Germline lookup yields CDR1 SEHNR and CDR2 FQNEAQ (reference sequence). V lost 1 base, J lost 11 bases, and 6 bases lay in between. The CDR3 nucleotides read TGTGCCAGCAGCTTAGAGGGCACACCCCTCCACTTT. Translation: CASSLEGTPLHF.

This clonotype was detected only a few times. The rearrangement joins TRBV5-1 to TRBJ2-7; the D gene is possibly TRBD2 (6 bases). Germline V gene sequence: CDR1 SGHRS, CDR2 YFSETQ. The CDR3 has 16 residues. V was shortened by 0 bases and J by 2 bases, with 15 bases between the two germline ends. CDR3 bases: TGCGCCAGCAGCTTGGGGACCATAGCGGATACCTACGAGCAGTACTTC. Protein: CASSLGTIADTYEQYF. Drawing the rest from reference TRBV5-1 and TRBJ2-7, the complete variable domain is KAGVTQTPRYLIKTRGQQVTLSCSPISGHRSVSWYQQTPGQGLQFLFEYFSETQRNKGNFPGRFSGRQFSNSRSEMNVSTLELGDSALYLCASSLGTIADTYEQYFGPGTRLTVT.

This clonotype appeared a few times. The chain joins TRBV5-1 to TRBJ1-2; D may be TRBD1 (6 bases). With 0 bases removed from V and 3 bases from J, the gap between germline ends came to 9 bases. Looked up from germline, CDR1 is SGHRS and CDR2 is YFSETQ. CDR3 length: 14 residues. DNA for the CDR3: TGCGCCAGCAGCTTGGGGGGGCAGGACTATGGCTACACCTTC. Translated: CASSLGGQDYGYTF.

This clonotype has ten or more counts. The V call is TRBV6-1, the J call TRBJ2-1; possibly TRBD2 for D (5 bases). This CDR3 is built from 15 residues. The germline V gene encodes CDR1 MNHNS and CDR2 SASEGT. With 6 bases removed from V and 4 bases from J, the gap between germline ends came to 16 bases. As DNA, the CDR3 is TGTGCCAGCAGGCCAGCGGCACTGACATACAATGAGCAGTTCTTC. It codes for CASRPAALTYNEQFF.

The chain employs TRBV12-3 or TRBV12-4 and TRBJ2-7; 10 bases are shared with TRBD2. The trim removed 4 bases at V and 3 bases at J, leaving 9 bases unmatched. The CDR3 runs to 16 residues. CDR3 region: CASSSGLADNSYEQYF. The CDR3 nucleotides read TGTGCCAGCAGTTCCGGACTAGCGGATAACAGCTACGAGCAGTACTTC.

V and J are TRBV5-1 and TRBJ1-4, with 7 bases lining up with TRBD1. The germline gives CDR1 SGHRS, CDR2 YFSETQ. With V trimmed by 3 bases and J by 8 bases, 7 bases remained unmatched. The CDR3 contains 14 residues. The CDR3 loop is CASSSTGRGEKLFF. The CDR3, as DNA: TGCGCCAGCAGCTCGACAGGGAGAGGCGAAAAACTGTTTTTT.

In DNA, the CDR3 is TGCGCCAGCAGCCCGGGACAGGGATATAGCAATCAGCCCCAGCATTTT. Translating it yields CASSPGQGYSNQPQHF. The rearrangement joins TRBV5-1 to TRBJ1-5; 9 bases align to TRBD1. V shed 4 bases and J 0 bases; nucleotides not matched to a gene: 5. Looked up from germline, CDR1 is SGHRS and CDR2 is YFSETQ. The CDR3 runs to 16 residues. The full variable domain, its missing parts supplied by reference TRBV5-1 and TRBJ1-5, is KAGVTQTPRYLIKTRGQQVTLSCSPISGHRSVSWYQQTPGQGLQFLFEYFSETQRNKGNFPGRFSGRQFSNSRSEMNVSTLELGDSALYLCASSPGQGYSNQPQHFGDGTRLSIL.

The chain is built from TRBV7-2 and TRBJ1-6; D gene ambiguous. The CDR3 has 15 residues. With 1 base removed from V and 7 bases from J, the gap between germline ends came to 11 bases. Germline V gene lookup returns CDR1 SGHTA and CDR2 FQGNSA. CDR3 coding DNA: TGTGCCAGCAGCTTAGATGGAGGGCCCAATTCACCCCTCCACTTT. Encoded protein: CASSLDGGPNSPLHF.

The rearrangement links TRBV7-9 to TRBJ2-5; 11 bases align to TRBD2. This CDR3 is 17 amino acids long. CDR1 is SEHNR, CDR2 FQNEAQ, per germline (reference sequence). V was clipped by 4 bases and J by 2 bases; unmatched bases: 9. CDR3 loop: CASSSRLLAGAQETQYF. The CDR3 DNA reads TGTGCCAGCAGCTCCCGCCTACTAGCGGGGGCTCAAGAGACCCAGTACTTC. The full variable domain, with the rest looked up from reference TRBV7-9 and TRBJ2-5, is DTGVSQNPRHKITKRGQNVTFRCDPISEHNRLYWYRQTLGQGPEFLTYFQNEAQLEKSRLLSDRFSAERPKGSFSTLEIQRTEQGDSAMYLCASSSRLLAGAQETQYFGPGTRLLVL.

At least ten counts were recorded for this clonotype. J is TRBJ2-7 and V is TRBV28; maybe TRBD1 (6 bases). CDR1 is MDHEN, CDR2 SYDVKM, per germline. CDR3 length: 12 residues. The V gene lost 7 bases and the J gene lost 7 bases, with 14 bases spanning the gap. CDR3 amino acids: CASIAGAGEQYF. The CDR3 nucleotides read TGTGCCAGCATAGCAGGGGCGGGTGAGCAGTACTTC.

This clonotype was recorded once. CDR3 coding DNA: TGCAGTGCTAGAGTCCCTAGCGGGACCTACGAGCAGTACTTC. Translation gives CSARVPSGTYEQYF. The gene calls are TRBV20-1 and TRBJ2-7, with 9 bases lining up with TRBD2. CDR1 is DFQATT and CDR2 is SNEGSKA in the germline V gene (reference sequence). The J segment lost 2 bases and the V segment lost 1 base, leaving 3 bases of the junction unmatched. The CDR3 is made up of 14 amino acids.

This clonotype turned up a few times. This sequence joins TRBV28 and TRBJ1-5; possibly TRBD1 for D (5 bases). Germline V CDR1 and CDR2: MDHEN, SYDVKM. The CDR3 covers 13 residues. V was cut by 8 bases and J by 7 bases, with 15 bases left in between. The DNA of the CDR3 is TGTGCCAGCCTAGGAGGGGTCGAACAGCCCCAGCATTTT. This translates into CASLGGVEQPQHF.

This clonotype was picked up a small number of times. The genes are TRBV10-3 and TRBJ1-4; TRBD1 might be the D (5 bases). The germline V gene encodes CDR1 ENHRY and CDR2 SYGVKD. The CDR3 runs to 17 residues. V lost 0 bases to trimming and J lost 0 bases, with 11 bases between them. The CDR3 reads CAISESQGLATNEKLFF. CDR3 DNA sequence: TGTGCCATCAGTGAGTCCCAGGGCCTTGCAACTAATGAAAAACTGTTTTTT.